The T cell receptor beta chain under discussion was sequenced for a study of shared clonotypes between healthy human individuals. Findings and caveats of the study: Rarefaction showed that sequencing of sorted subsets was incomplete (despite large depth). Unshared clonotypes carried lower generation probabilities than those common to all four donors. Around 5% of naive CD4 clonotypes were common to several donors.

Comment on this clone: Its matching antigen is unknown.

V gave up 1 base and J gave up 9 bases; unmatched junction bases: 11. CDR1 is MNHNY, CDR2 SVGAGI, per germline (reference sequence). The CDR3 sequence is 15 residues long. An assay was performed, and its level was deep. Sequenced by immunoSEQ multiplex PCR; TCRdb stores in-frame clones only, minus some. The sample yields almost 700,000 clones, 92% seen once. CD45RO-negative CD8 cells positively selected for CCR7 made up the naive population, which excluded terminally differentiated effector memory CD45RA+ cells. This chain connects TRBV6-6 to TRBJ2-7, with 8 bases identical to TRBD1. The source of this sequence is a man aged 25-45 years in good health. Sequenced sample: naive CD8+ T cells sorted from blood. CDR3 in amino acids: CASSYWGQELRGQYF. The DNA for the CDR3 is TGTGCCAGCAGTTACTGGGGACAGGAACTACGAGGGCAGTACTTC.